The sequence of this T cell receptor (beta chain) was determined in a study of cytomegalovirus exposure and HLA in healthy donors. Broader study findings: There were 150 to 200 TCR beta chains listed as cytomegalovirus-associated. Indistinguishable V segments such as TRBV6-2 and TRBV6-3 were excluded.

Healthy people donating bone marrow made up the donors. This clone was recorded a few times. Its cognate antigen is unknown. The PCR was carried out with 60 Vbeta primers and 13 Jbeta primers. The protocol was immunoSEQ multiplex PCR, while the TCRdb copy is restricted to in-frame clones and leaves out a portion. The table has approximately 130,000 clones, roughly 83% seen once. This CDR3 is built from 11 residues. The germline V and J ends were trimmed by 7 bases and 3 bases, with 10 bases remaining between them. Germline CDR1 is SQVTM and CDR2 is ANQGSEA. The source is a man aged 35 to 55 in good health and CMV-seronegative. The material sequenced was PBMCs. The chain is built from TRBV29-1 and TRBJ2-7; a weak D match, TRBD1 (6 bases). The CDR3 loop is CSAETGYEQYF. The CDR3 DNA reads TGCAGCGCCGAGACAGGCTACGAGCAGTACTTC.